This TCR beta chain was retrieved from a study of blood T cell repertoires in COVID-19. Study context: T cells, B-cell-depleted T cells, or PBMCs supplied cDNA or gDNA.

This CDR3 contains 13 residues. The junction had 3 bases not matched to a gene; V was cut back by 3 bases and J by 4 bases. The germline V gene has CDR1 DFQATT and CDR2 SNEGSKA (reference sequence). Measured with immunoSEQ multiplex PCR; TCRdb has only the in-frame clones, and not every one. This sample has nearly 350,000 clones, with about nine tenths found just once. Enrollment of patients from Seattle took place during active infection, with longitudinal follow-up. The TCR sequence derives from a woman aged 70-85 years with COVID-19, enrolled during active disease. Input material: peripheral blood. The chain combines TRBV20-1 with TRBJ2-5; 9 positions match TRBD1. CDR3 sequence reads: CSASKDRGETQYF. In nucleotides, the CDR3 is TGCAGTGCTAGTAAGGACAGGGGAGAGACCCAGTACTTC.